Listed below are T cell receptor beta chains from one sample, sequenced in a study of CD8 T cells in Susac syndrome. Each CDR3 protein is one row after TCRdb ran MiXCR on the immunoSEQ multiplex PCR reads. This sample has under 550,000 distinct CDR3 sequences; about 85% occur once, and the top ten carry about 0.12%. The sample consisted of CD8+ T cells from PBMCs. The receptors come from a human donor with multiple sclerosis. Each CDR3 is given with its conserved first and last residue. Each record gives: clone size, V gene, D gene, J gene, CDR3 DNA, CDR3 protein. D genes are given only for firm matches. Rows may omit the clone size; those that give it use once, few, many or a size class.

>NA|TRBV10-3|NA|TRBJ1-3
TGTGCCAGTAGTGGCGGCCTTAGCTCTGGAAACACCATATATTTT
CASSGGLSSGNTIYF
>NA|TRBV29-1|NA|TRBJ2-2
TGCAGCGTCCTAATGTTGGACACCGGGGAGCTGTTTTTT
CSVLMLDTGELFF
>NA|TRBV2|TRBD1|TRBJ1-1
TGTGCCAGCAGTGAAGCGCCTGGGGGGGACAGGCCAGCTTTCTTT
CASSEAPGGDRPAFF
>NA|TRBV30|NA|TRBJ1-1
TGTGCCTGGAGCAGGAATATTGAAGCTTTCTTT
CAWSRNIEAFF
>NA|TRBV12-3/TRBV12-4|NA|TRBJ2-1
TGTGCCAGCAGTTTAAAAGATTATGAGCAGTTCTTC
CASSLKDYEQFF
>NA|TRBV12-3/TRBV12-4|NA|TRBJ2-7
TGTGCCAGCACCGAGACAGGGGAGGGCGAGCAGTACTTC
CASTETGEGEQYF
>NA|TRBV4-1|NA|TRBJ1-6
TGCGCCAGCAGCCAAGGGCTTTCCTATAATTCACCCCTCCACTTT
CASSQGLSYNSPLHF
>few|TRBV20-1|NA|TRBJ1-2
TGCAGTGCTAGAGTTTCAGATCTTAACTATGGCTACACCTTC
CSARVSDLNYGYTF
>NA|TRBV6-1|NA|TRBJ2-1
TGTGCCAGCAGGGGGGCGGGCGGAAGTTACAATGAGCAGTTCTTC
CASRGAGGSYNEQFF
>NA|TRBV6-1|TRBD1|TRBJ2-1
TGTGCCTTGGACAGGATTTACAATGAGCAGTTCTTC
CALDRIYNEQFF
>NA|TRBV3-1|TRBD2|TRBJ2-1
TGTGCCAGCAGCCATGGCGGGGGGGCCGGGCATGAGCAGTTCTTC
CASSHGGGAGHEQFF
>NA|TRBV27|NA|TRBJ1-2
TGTGCCAGCCGAAGGGGGTTCTATGGCTACACCTTC
CASRRGFYGYTF
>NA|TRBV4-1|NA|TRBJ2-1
TGCGCCAGCAGCTCCCTTTCGGGGCGGGAGCAGTTCTTC
CASSSLSGREQFF
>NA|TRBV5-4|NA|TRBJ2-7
TGTGCCAGCAGCCGCCCCCGGTTTGGACTGCCCCTCTCCTACGAGCAGTACTTC
CASSRPRFGLPLSYEQYF
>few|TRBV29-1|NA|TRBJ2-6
TGCAGCGTTGATCATGGGTTTGTTGTGGCCAACGTCCTGACTTTC
CSVDHGFVVANVLTF
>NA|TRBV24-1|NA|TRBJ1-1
TGTGCCACCAGTGATCCGGGACGCCCCGCCGTCACTGAAGCTTTCTTT
CATSDPGRPAVTEAFF
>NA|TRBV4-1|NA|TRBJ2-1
TGCGCCAGCAGCCGCGATGGAGGTGAGCAGTTCTTC
CASSRDGGEQFF
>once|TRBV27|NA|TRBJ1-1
TGTGCCAGCAGTTGGGCGGCGAACACTGAAGCTTTCTTT
CASSWAANTEAFF
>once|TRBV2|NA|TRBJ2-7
TGTGCCAGCAGTGAATGGAGGGTCACGTACGAGCAGTACTTC
CASSEWRVTYEQYF
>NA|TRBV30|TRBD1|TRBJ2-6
TGTGCCTGTAGCCAGGGGGCTGGGGCCAACGTCCTGACTTTC
CACSQGAGANVLTF
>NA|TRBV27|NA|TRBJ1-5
TGTGCCAGCAGTTTAGTGTGGCAGGCGACTAGCAATCAGCCCCAGCATTTT
CASSLVWQATSNQPQHF
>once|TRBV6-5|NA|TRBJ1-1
TGTGCCAGCAGTTACAATGGGGTAGGGAACACTGAAGCTTTCTTT
CASSYNGVGNTEAFF
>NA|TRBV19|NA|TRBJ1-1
TGTGCCAGTAGTATAGAAGGGGTCCACACTGAAGCTTTCTTT
CASSIEGVHTEAFF
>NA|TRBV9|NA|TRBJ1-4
TGTGCCAGCAGCGTAGAGGTTGGGGCATCCGGGGCAGCGGAAAAACTGTTTTTT
CASSVEVGASGAAEKLFF
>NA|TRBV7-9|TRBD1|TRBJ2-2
TGTGCCAGCAGCGACACCGGGACAGGGGGCACCGGGGAGCTGTTTTTT
CASSDTGTGGTGELFF
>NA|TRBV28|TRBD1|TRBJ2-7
TGTGCCAGCAGTTTAGACAGGGGCCTAAGCTCCTACGAGCAGTACTTC
CASSLDRGLSSYEQYF
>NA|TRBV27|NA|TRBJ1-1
TGTGCCAGCAGTTTCGGGCCCATGGCTGAAGCTTTCTTT
CASSFGPMAEAFF
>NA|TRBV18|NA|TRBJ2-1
TGTGCCAGCTCCCCTAATGGCTACAATGAGCAGTTCTTC
CASSPNGYNEQFF
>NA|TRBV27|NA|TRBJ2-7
TGTGCCAGCAGTTTTCTGCCGATAAGCTCCTACGAGCAGTACTTC
CASSFLPISSYEQYF
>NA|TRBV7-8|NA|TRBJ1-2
TGTGCCAGCAGCTTACTTCCGGGGACCGACCCTAACTATGGCTACACCTTC
CASSLLPGTDPNYGYTF
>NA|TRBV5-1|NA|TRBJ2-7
TGCGCCAGCAGCACCGTCGTGGGCGGGAACTCCTGGGAGCAGTACTTC
CASSTVVGGNSWEQYF
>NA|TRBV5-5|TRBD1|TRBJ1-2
TGTGCCAGCAGACCCCAAGACAGGGAAATCTATGGCTACACCTTC
CASRPQDREIYGYTF
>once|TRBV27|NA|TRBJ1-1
TGTGCCAGCAGTTTTCGAGTAGGGCTTAACACTGAAGCTTTCTTT
CASSFRVGLNTEAFF
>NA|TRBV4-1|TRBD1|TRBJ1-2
TGCGCCAGCAGCCCGGGACAGAGGTTTGGCTACACCTTC
CASSPGQRFGYTF
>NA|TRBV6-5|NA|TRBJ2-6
TGTGCCAGCAGTTACACGGTGGGGGCTGGGGCCAACGTCCTGACTTTC
CASSYTVGAGANVLTF
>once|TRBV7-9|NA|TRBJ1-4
TGTGCCAGCAGCCCCTATTTGGATACAACTAATGAAAAACTGTTTTTT
CASSPYLDTTNEKLFF
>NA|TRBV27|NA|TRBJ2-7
TGTGCCAGCAGTTTACGTGGTGGGAACCCCTACGAGCAGTACTTC
CASSLRGGNPYEQYF
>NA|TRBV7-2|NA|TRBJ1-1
TGTGCCAGCAGCTTATGGGGAACGAACACTGAAGCTTTCTTT
CASSLWGTNTEAFF
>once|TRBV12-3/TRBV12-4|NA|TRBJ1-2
TGTGCCAGCAGTTTAGAACGGGGCGGCGGCTACACCTTC
CASSLERGGGYTF
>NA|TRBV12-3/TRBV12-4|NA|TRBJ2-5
TGTGCCAGCGGACCCAGCGGATCCCAAGAGACCCAGTACTTC
CASGPSGSQETQYF
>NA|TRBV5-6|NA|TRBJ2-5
TGTGCCAGCAGCTTGGCCCTCGAAAGCACACAAGAGACCCAGTACTTC
CASSLALESTQETQYF
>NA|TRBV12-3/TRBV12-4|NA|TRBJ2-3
TGTGCCAGCAGTTTAATGTTGAGGGCGATAGGCACAGATACGCAGTATTTT
CASSLMLRAIGTDTQYF
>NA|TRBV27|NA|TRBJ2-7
TGTGCCAGCAGCGGGGGACACTCTTTTCCCTACGAGCAGTACTTC
CASSGGHSFPYEQYF
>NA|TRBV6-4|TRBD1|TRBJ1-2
TGTGCCAGCAGTGACTCGTCGGACAGGGGTTTTAAGGGCTACACCTTC
CASSDSSDRGFKGYTF
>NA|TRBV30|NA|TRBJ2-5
TGTGCCTGGAGTGTAGGGGCGCTGGGAGAGACCCAGTACTTC
CAWSVGALGETQYF
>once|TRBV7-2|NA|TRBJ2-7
TGTGCCAGCAGCCCACAGGGACCGTCCTACGAGCAGTACTTC
CASSPQGPSYEQYF
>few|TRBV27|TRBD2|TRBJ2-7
TGTGCCAGCAGACTAGCGGGAGTTGGGTCCTACGAGCAGTACTTC
CASRLAGVGSYEQYF
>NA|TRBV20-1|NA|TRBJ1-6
TGCAGTGCTTGGCCTTTGAGGGAGTCGGATTCACCCCTCCACTTT
CSAWPLRESDSPLHF